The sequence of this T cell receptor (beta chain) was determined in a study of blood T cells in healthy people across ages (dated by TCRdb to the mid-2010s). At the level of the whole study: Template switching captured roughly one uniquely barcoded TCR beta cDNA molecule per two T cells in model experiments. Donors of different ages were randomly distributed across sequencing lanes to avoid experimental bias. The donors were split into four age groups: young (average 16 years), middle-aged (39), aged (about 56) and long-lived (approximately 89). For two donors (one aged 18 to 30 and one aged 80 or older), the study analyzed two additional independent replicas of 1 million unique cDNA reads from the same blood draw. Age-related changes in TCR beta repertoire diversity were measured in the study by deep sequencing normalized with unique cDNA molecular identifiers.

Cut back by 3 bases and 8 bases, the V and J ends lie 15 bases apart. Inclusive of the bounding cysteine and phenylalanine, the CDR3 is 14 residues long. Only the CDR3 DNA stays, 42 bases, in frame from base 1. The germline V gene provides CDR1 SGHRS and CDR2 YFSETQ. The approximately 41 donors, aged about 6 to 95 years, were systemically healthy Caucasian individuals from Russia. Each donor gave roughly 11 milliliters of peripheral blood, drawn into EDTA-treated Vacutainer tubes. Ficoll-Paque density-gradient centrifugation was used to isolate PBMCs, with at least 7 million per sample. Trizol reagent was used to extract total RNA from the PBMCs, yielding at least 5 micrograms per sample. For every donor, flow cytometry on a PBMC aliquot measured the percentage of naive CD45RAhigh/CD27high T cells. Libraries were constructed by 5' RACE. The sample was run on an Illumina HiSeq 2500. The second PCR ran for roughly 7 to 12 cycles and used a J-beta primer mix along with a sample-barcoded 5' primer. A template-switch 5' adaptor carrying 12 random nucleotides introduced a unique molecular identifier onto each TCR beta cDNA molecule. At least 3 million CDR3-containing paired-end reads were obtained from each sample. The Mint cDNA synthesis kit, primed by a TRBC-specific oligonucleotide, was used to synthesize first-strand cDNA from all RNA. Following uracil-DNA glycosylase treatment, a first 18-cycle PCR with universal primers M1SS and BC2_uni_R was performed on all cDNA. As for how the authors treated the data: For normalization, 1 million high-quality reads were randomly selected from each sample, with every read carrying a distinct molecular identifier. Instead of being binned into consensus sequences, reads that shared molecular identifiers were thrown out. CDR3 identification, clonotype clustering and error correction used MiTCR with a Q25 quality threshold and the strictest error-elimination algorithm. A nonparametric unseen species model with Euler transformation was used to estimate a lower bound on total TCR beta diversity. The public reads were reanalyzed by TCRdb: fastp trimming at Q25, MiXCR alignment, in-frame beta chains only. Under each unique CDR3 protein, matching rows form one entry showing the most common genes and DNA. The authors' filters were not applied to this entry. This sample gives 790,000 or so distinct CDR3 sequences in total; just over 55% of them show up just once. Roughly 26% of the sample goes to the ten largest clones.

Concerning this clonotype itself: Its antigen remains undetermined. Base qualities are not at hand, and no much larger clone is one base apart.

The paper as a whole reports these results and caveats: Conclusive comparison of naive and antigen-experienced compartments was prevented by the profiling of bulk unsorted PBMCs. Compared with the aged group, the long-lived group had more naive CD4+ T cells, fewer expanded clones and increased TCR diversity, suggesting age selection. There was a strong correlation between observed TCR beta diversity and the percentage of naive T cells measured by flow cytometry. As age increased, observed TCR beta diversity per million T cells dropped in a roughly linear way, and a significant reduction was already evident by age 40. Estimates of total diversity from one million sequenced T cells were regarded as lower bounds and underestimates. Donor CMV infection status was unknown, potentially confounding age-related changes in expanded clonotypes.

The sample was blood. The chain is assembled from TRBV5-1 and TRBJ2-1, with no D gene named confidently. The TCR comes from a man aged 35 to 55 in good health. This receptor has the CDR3 CASSSNYYADEQFF. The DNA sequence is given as TGCGCCAGCAGCTCCAACTATTACGCCGATGAGCAGTTCTTC.